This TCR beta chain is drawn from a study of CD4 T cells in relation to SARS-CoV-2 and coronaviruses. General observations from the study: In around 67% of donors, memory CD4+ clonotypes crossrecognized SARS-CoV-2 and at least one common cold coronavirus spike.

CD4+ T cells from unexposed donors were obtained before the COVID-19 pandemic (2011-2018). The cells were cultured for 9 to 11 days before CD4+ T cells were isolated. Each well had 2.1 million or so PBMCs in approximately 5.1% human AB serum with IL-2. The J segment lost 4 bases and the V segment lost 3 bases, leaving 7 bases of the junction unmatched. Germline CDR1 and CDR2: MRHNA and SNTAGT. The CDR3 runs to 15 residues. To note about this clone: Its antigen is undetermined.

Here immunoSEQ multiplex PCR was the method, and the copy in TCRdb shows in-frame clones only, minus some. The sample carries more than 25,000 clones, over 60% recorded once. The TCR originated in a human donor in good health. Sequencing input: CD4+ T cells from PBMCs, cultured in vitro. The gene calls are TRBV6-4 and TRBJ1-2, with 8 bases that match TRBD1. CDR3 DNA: TGTGCCAGCAGTGAACAAGGACAGGGCAGCTATGGCTACACCTTC. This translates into CASSEQGQGSYGYTF.